Below are 32 T cell receptor beta chains sequenced from a single sample in a study of blood T cell repertoires in COVID-19. Clones were read by immunoSEQ multiplex PCR, and TCRdb kept only the in-frame ones, dropping some. This sample yields about 230,000 clones, of which about 80% are seen a single time; roughly 7.4% belongs to the top ten. The specimen was peripheral blood. These receptors all come from a woman aged 45-65 years with acute or convalescent COVID-19.

The sample holds one count of this clone. The rearrangement links TRBV19 to TRBJ2-2; the D gene is possibly TRBD1 (6 bases). Germline V gives CDR1 LNHDA, CDR2 SQIVND (reference sequence). This CDR3 has 15 residues. The V end lost 5 bases, the J end lost 5 bases, and 15 bases lay between the germline ends. For the CDR3, the DNA is TGTGCCAGTAGTTTCGACAGGCTAACGACCGGGGAGCTGTTTTTT. Protein sequence: CASSFDRLTTGELFF. Variable domain in full (rest from reference TRBV19 and TRBJ2-2): DGGITQSPKYLFRKEGQNVTLSCEQNLNHDAMYWYRQDPGQGLRLIYYSQIVNDFQKGDIAEGYSVSREKKESFPLTVTSAQKNPTAFYLCASSFDRLTTGELFFGEGSRLTVL.

CDR3 nucleotide sequence: TGTGCCAGCAGCCAGGTTAGCCGGCACGAGCAGTACTTC. Protein product: CASSQVSRHEQYF. The chain carries TRBV3-1 (or the pseudogene TRBV3-2) and TRBJ2-7; D gene unclear. The CDR3 runs to 13 residues. V gave up 3 bases and J gave up 5 bases, with 11 bases separating them. The germline CDR1 and CDR2 sequences are LGHDT and YNNKEL (reference sequence).

This chain links TRBV19 with TRBJ2-7; 7 bases map to TRBD2. This CDR3 contains 16 residues. Germline CDR1 is LNHDA and CDR2 is SQIVND (reference sequence). The J segment lost 4 bases and the V segment lost 4 bases, leaving 13 bases of the junction unmatched. CDR3 sequence (DNA): TGTGCCAGTAGTAAGCTTACCGGGGGGTCTGGGTACGAGCAGTACTTC. Protein product: CASSKLTGGSGYEQYF. The whole variable domain, filled in from reference TRBV19 and TRBJ2-7, reads DGGITQSPKYLFRKEGQNVTLSCEQNLNHDAMYWYRQDPGQGLRLIYYSQIVNDFQKGDIAEGYSVSREKKESFPLTVTSAQKNPTAFYLCASSKLTGGSGYEQYFGPGTRLTVT.

As to this clone: An end of the junction differs from the germline gene, which may be a read error. The chain joins TRBV7-8 to TRBJ1-2, with a tentative D call TRBD1 (6 bases). This CDR3 contains 14 residues. Germline V lookup: CDR1 SGHVS, CDR2 FQNEAQ. The CDR3 DNA is TGTGCCAGCAGCGTAGCAGGGGTTTCCTATGGCTACACCTTC. Protein sequence: CASSVAGVSYGYTF.

The chain combines TRBV7-9 with TRBJ1-4; D remains unclear. Germline loops: CDR1 SEHNR, CDR2 FQNEAQ (reference sequence). The V gene lost 5 bases and the J gene lost 0 bases, with 19 bases spanning the gap. The CDR3 consists of 18 residues. CDR3 residues: CASSQDTKPITTNEKLFF. In DNA form, the CDR3 reads TGTGCCAGCAGCCAAGACACAAAACCTATTACAACTAATGAAAAACTGTTTTTT.

The chain couples TRBV10-3 to TRBJ2-1; D may be TRBD1 (5 bases). The ends were cut back, 7 bases at V and 5 bases at J, with 12 bases in the middle. The CDR3 runs 13 residues. From germline, CDR1 is ENHRY and CDR2 SYGVKD. CDR3 residues: CAITQGLDNEQFF. The CDR3 DNA reads TGTGCCATCACGCAGGGCCTGGACAATGAGCAGTTCTTC.

The V and J genes are TRBV9 and TRBJ2-2; 8 nucleotides line up with TRBD2. This CDR3 is 19 amino acids long. Losses at the gene ends were 0 bases for V and 4 bases for J; bases not matched to a gene: 14. CDR1 SGDLS and CDR2 YYNGEE come from the germline V gene. CDR3 protein: CASSVGPYNGRGGTGELFF. In DNA form, the CDR3 reads TGTGCCAGCAGCGTAGGGCCATACAACGGGAGGGGTGGCACCGGGGAGCTGTTTTTT.

The chain joins TRBV2 to TRBJ2-7, with 8 bases fitting TRBD1. The length of the CDR3 is 14 residues. Germline values: CDR1 SNHLY, CDR2 FYNNEI. The ends lost 6 bases at V and 2 bases at J; junction bases unmatched: 6. The CDR3 reads CASRGTGNPYEQYF. DNA of the CDR3: TGTGCCAGCAGAGGGACAGGTAACCCCTACGAGCAGTACTTC.

This sequence joins TRBV6-5 and TRBJ1-2; tentatively, D is TRBD1 (5 bases). The germline V and J ends were trimmed by 6 bases and 4 bases, with 12 bases remaining between them. The CDR3 length is 13 residues. The germline gives CDR1 MNHEY, CDR2 SVGAGI. The CDR3 protein is CASRSTDFYGYTF. For the CDR3, the DNA is TGTGCCAGCAGGTCGACAGACTTCTATGGCTACACCTTC.

The V and J genes are TRBV19 and TRBJ2-2; D may be TRBD1 (7 bases). V was cut by 5 bases and J by 0 bases, with 10 bases left in between. There are 15 residues in the CDR3. Germline V lookup: CDR1 LNHDA, CDR2 SQIVND (reference sequence). As DNA, the CDR3 is TGTGCCAGTAGTGGGGGGACAGCGAACACCGGGGAGCTGTTTTTT. The encoded protein is CASSGGTANTGELFF.

The chain combines TRBV7-9 with TRBJ1-3; D unresolved. The CDR3 covers 17 residues. Germline V gene lookup returns CDR1 SEHNR and CDR2 FQNEAQ (reference sequence). The V gene lost 5 bases and the J gene lost 2 bases, with 19 bases spanning the gap. CDR3 residues: CASSTENYLGAGNTIYF. For the CDR3, the DNA is TGTGCCAGCAGCACGGAAAACTACTTAGGTGCTGGAAACACCATATATTTT.

The gene calls are TRBV18 and TRBJ1-2, with a possible D match to TRBD1 (6 bases). CDR3 size: 14 residues. Trimming pared 2 bases from V and 0 bases from J, leaving 7 bases between. Germline CDR1 KGHSH, CDR2 LQKENI. The CDR3 DNA is TGTGCCAGCTCACCAACAGGGACTAACTATGGCTACACCTTC. Its translation is CASSPTGTNYGYTF.

This rearrangement joins TRBV19 to TRBJ2-1; D gene ambiguous. This CDR3 is built from 17 residues. V gave up 1 base and J gave up 1 base, with 14 bases separating them. CDR1 and CDR2 from the germline V gene are LNHDA and SQIVND (reference sequence). The CDR3 spells CASSIGPSVSSYNEQFF. The CDR3 nucleotides read TGTGCCAGTAGTATAGGTCCCAGCGTATCGTCCTACAATGAGCAGTTCTTC.

This clone was observed a few times. This rearrangement joins TRBV10-2 to TRBJ1-2; 8 bases match TRBD1. This CDR3 has 14 residues. With 0 bases clipped from V and 7 bases from J, the junction kept 4 bases outside the gene matches. CDR1 WSHSY and CDR2 SAAADI come from the germline V gene. The CDR3 region is CASSESGQGFGYTF. CDR3 nucleotides: TGCGCCAGCAGTGAGTCCGGACAGGGTTTTGGCTACACCTTC.

The chain joins TRBV6-2 or TRBV6-3 to TRBJ1-5; tentative D call: TRBD1 (5 bases). V lost 0 bases, J lost 0 bases, and 9 bases lay in between. The CDR3 covers 16 residues. Germline V gene lookup returns CDR1 MNHEY and CDR2 SVGEGT. The CDR3 DNA follows: TGTGCCAGCAGTTACTCGGGGCGGACTAGCAATCAGCCCCAGCATTTT. Encoded protein: CASSYSGRTSNQPQHF.

This clone was picked up a small number of times. The genes are TRBV27 and TRBJ2-1, with 8 bases fitting TRBD2. The CDR3 is 14 amino acids. Germline V gives CDR1 MNHEY, CDR2 SMNVEV (reference sequence). V was pared by 7 bases and J by 2 bases, with 4 bases of the junction left unmatched. As DNA, the CDR3 is TGTGCCAGCAACGACGGGGGGGCCTACAATGAGCAGTTCTTC. This codes for CASNDGGAYNEQFF.

This clone was seen only a few times. The rearrangement links TRBV2 to TRBJ2-7, with D maybe TRBD1 (8 bases). CDR3 length equals 17 residues. Per germline, CDR1 SNHLY and CDR2 FYNNEI. Trimming shortened V by 6 bases and J by 3 bases, and 24 bases separated the two germline ends. The CDR3 sequence is CASRDPYRGGLFYEQYF. Written as DNA, the CDR3 is TGTGCCAGCAGAGACCCTTACAGGGGGGGGTTATTCTACGAGCAGTACTTC.

The chain couples TRBV12-3 or TRBV12-4 to TRBJ2-7; D gene ambiguous. The V end was cut by 3 bases, the J end by 7 bases, with 7 bases between. The CDR3 covers 11 residues. CDR3 amino acids: CASSFAGEQYF. In DNA, the CDR3 is TGTGCCAGCAGTTTTGCCGGGGAGCAGTACTTC.

The chain combines TRBV6-5 with TRBJ2-3, with 12 bases fitting TRBD1. J was trimmed by 5 bases and V by 8 bases; bases with no gene match: 8. This CDR3 is 15 amino acids long. Germline lookup yields CDR1 MNHEY and CDR2 SVGAGI. The CDR3 reads CASSRRDRGQDTQYF. The CDR3 coding sequence is TGTGCCAGCTCTCGCCGGGACAGGGGGCAAGATACGCAGTATTTT.

This clone was seen a few times. The rearrangement joins TRBV28 to TRBJ1-5; a possible D gene is TRBD1 (5 bases). Looked up from germline, CDR1 is MDHEN and CDR2 is SYDVKM. The CDR3 runs to 12 residues. The CDR3 DNA reads TGTGCTACGACAGCTAGCAATCAGCCCCAGCATTTT. Residues: CATTASNQPQHF.

This chain links TRBV6-6 with TRBJ1-1, with unresolved D. Per germline, CDR1 MNHNY and CDR2 SVGAGI (reference sequence). Trimming took 4 bases from V and 4 from J, leaving 10 bases between them. There are 13 residues in the CDR3. CDR3 residues: CASSFQYGTEAFF. The CDR3 bases are TGTGCCAGCAGTTTTCAATACGGCACTGAAGCTTTCTTT.

This chain uses TRBV27 with TRBJ2-1, with 10 nucleotides matching TRBD2. V dropped 3 bases and J dropped 5; count of bases not matched to a gene: 10. There are 17 residues in the CDR3. CDR1 MNHEY and CDR2 SMNVEV come from the germline V gene (reference sequence). The CDR3 region has the DNA TGTGCCAGCAGTTTTAGGACTAGCGGAAGTGTACACAATGAGCAGTTCTTC. Protein product: CASSFRTSGSVHNEQFF.

The chain links TRBV7-2 to TRBJ2-7, with D hard to call. Trimming took off 4 bases at V and 2 bases at J, with 15 bases between the two ends. Per the germline V gene, CDR1 is SGHTA and CDR2 is FQGNSA. This CDR3 contains 15 residues. The CDR3 region has the DNA TGTGCCAGCAGCTCTGGCAGGTCCCTCACCTACGAGCAGTACTTC. Its translation: CASSSGRSLTYEQYF.

In this sample, this clone turned up once. CDR3 in amino acids: CASNRGVSYNEQFF. The CDR3 DNA is TGTGCCAGCAACCGGGGGGTCTCCTACAATGAGCAGTTCTTC. V gene TRBV2 combines with J gene TRBJ2-1; the match to TRBD2 covers 7 bases. With V trimmed by 7 bases and J by 0 bases, 3 bases remained unmatched. The germline CDR1 and CDR2 sequences are SNHLY and FYNNEI. The CDR3 contains 14 residues.

J is TRBJ1-2 and V is TRBV6-5; no clear D. This CDR3 spans 13 amino acids. V lost 7 bases and J 4 bases, leaving 13 bases between the germline ends. From germline, CDR1 is MNHEY and CDR2 SVGAGI. This CDR3 is CASMVRGLYGYTF. CDR3 in DNA: TGTGCCAGCATGGTCCGGGGTCTCTATGGCTACACCTTC.

This clone was seen only once. The J gene is TRBJ1-4, the V gene TRBV4-3; D is unresolved. The length of the CDR3 is 16 residues. Trimming removed 1 base from V and 3 bases from J, with 12 bases in between. The V gene's germline CDR1 is LGHNA and CDR2 YSLEER. CDR3 nucleotides: TGCGCCAGCAGCCAAGCTTTTTACGCGGCTAATGAAAAACTGTTTTTT. Translated: CASSQAFYAANEKLFF.

V is TRBV28 and J is TRBJ1-6, with 9 bases that match TRBD1. The CDR3 has 15 residues. Trimming took 5 bases from V and 7 from J; bases not matched to a gene: 6. Per the germline V gene, CDR1 is MDHEN and CDR2 is SYDVKM. CDR3 sequence: CASSTRGQGNSPLHF. The DNA of the CDR3 is TGTGCCAGCAGTACCCGTGGACAGGGGAATTCACCCCTCCACTTT.

The chain links TRBV6-5 to TRBJ1-5; the D is unclear. Germline-derived CDR1 and CDR2 are MNHEY and SVGAGI. Between the trimmed V and J ends, which lost 0 bases and 5 bases, there was a span of 5 bases. The CDR3 has 13 amino acids. The CDR3 sequence is CASSYSSHQPQHF. For the CDR3, the DNA is TGTGCCAGCAGTTACTCGAGCCATCAGCCCCAGCATTTT.

The chain links TRBV7-2 to TRBJ2-7; 9 bases align to TRBD1. Germline values: CDR1 SGHTA, CDR2 FQGNSA. The CDR3 consists of 14 residues. V shed 4 bases and J 3 bases; nucleotides not matched to a gene: 4. CDR3: CASSSGQGGYEQYF. The CDR3 DNA reads TGTGCCAGCAGCTCGGGACAGGGAGGCTACGAGCAGTACTTC.

The rearrangement uses TRBV5-1 and TRBJ2-3; 9 bases align to TRBD1. Germline values: CDR1 SGHRS, CDR2 YFSETQ. The V and J ends lost 4 bases and 4 bases, in that order; junction bases with no gene match: 4. The CDR3 runs 14 residues. CDR3: CASSKDRGPDTQYF. The DNA of the CDR3 is TGCGCCAGCAGCAAGGACAGGGGCCCAGATACGCAGTATTTT.

The rearrangement links TRBV3-1 (or the pseudogene TRBV3-2) to TRBJ1-5; unclear D gene. From germline, CDR1 is LGHDT and CDR2 YNNKEL (reference sequence). Trimming removed 0 bases from V and 5 bases from J, with 8 bases in between. This CDR3 contains 14 residues. This CDR3 is CASSQDTLDQPQHF. The DNA of the CDR3 is TGTGCCAGCAGCCAAGATACTCTGGATCAGCCCCAGCATTTT.

V gene TRBV4-3 combines with J gene TRBJ1-6, with 9 bases that match TRBD1. The V gene's germline CDR1 is LGHNA and CDR2 YSLEER. With V trimmed by 3 bases and J by 10 bases, 7 bases remained unmatched. The CDR3 has 15 amino acids. The CDR3 sequence: CASSQERDRASPLHF. The CDR3 region has the DNA TGCGCCAGCAGCCAGGAAAGGGACAGGGCCTCACCCCTCCACTTT.